Each of the 32 T cell receptor beta chains below was sequenced from the same sample in a study of OX40 agonist ivuxolimab in advanced cancers. The table came from immunoSEQ multiplex PCR; TCRdb's copy has only in-frame clones and leaves some out. Of over 30,000 clones detected, 70% to 85% appear once; the ten largest clones hold 1.5% to 2%. Sequences were derived from CD4+ or CD8+ T cells sorted from blood, sampled in a trial of the OX40 agonist ivuxolimab. These TCRs come from an adult with an advanced solid tumor such as melanoma, head and neck, liver or kidney cancer.

The chain recombines TRBV6-5 with TRBJ2-1; D is uncertain. The V gene lost 5 bases and the J gene lost 4 bases, with 15 bases spanning the gap. Germline assignment: CDR1 MNHEY and CDR2 SVGAGI. This CDR3 spans 15 amino acids. The CDR3 loop reads CASSATPHTYNEQFF. As DNA, the CDR3 is TGTGCCAGCAGTGCGACCCCTCACACATACAATGAGCAGTTCTTC.

This clone has more than one count but fewer than ten. The chain links TRBV5-6 to TRBJ2-3; D not certain. V lost 4 bases and J lost 7, with 7 bases in between. CDR3 length equals 11 residues. Germline V gives CDR1 SGHDT, CDR2 YYEEEE. CDR3 residues: CASSNINTQYF. CDR3 nucleotide sequence: TGTGCCAGCAGCAATATTAATACGCAGTATTTT.

The genes are TRBV18 and TRBJ1-1; possible D gene TRBD1, 5 bases. Between the trimmed V and J ends, which lost 4 bases and 0 bases, there was a span of 12 bases. This CDR3 comprises 15 residues. CDR1 is KGHSH, CDR2 LQKENI, per germline. The CDR3 coding sequence is TGTGCCAGCTCACGGGACCGAAAGATGAACACTGAAGCTTTCTTT. Amino acids: CASSRDRKMNTEAFF.

This sequence joins TRBV18 and TRBJ2-5; D is uncertain. V lost 2 bases to trimming and J lost 0 bases, with 10 bases between them. Germline CDR1 KGHSH, CDR2 LQKENI. This CDR3 region has 15 residues. This CDR3 is CASSPETRYQETQYF. CDR3 nucleotides: TGTGCCAGCTCACCAGAAACAAGGTACCAAGAGACCCAGTACTTC.

V is TRBV9 and J is TRBJ2-6; D gene unclear. CDR1 is SGDLS and CDR2 is YYNGEE in the germline V gene. V was trimmed by 7 bases and J by 5 bases, leaving 16 bases between them. The CDR3 extends over 15 amino acids. CDR3 protein: CASSVKQSRANVLTF. The CDR3, as DNA: TGTGCCAGCTCTGTCAAACAAAGTCGGGCCAACGTCCTGACTTTC. Together with reference TRBV9 and TRBJ2-6, the CDR3 gives the full variable domain: DSGVTQTPKHLITATGQRVTLRCSPRSGDLSVYWYQQSLDQGLQFLIQYYNGEERAKGNILERFSAQQFPDLHSELNLSSLELGDSALYFCASSVKQSRANVLTFGAGSRLTVL.

This chain connects TRBV10-2 to TRBJ2-2; TRBD2 is a possible D gene (6 bases). This CDR3 contains 14 residues. V lost 0 bases and J lost 4, with 6 bases in between. Germline values: CDR1 WSHSY, CDR2 SAAADI. The CDR3 is CASSESGGTGELFF. The CDR3 coding sequence is TGCGCCAGCAGTGAGTCGGGGGGCACCGGGGAGCTGTTTTTT.

The CDR3 sequence: CASSAHWTGGMGDSQPQHF. As DNA, the CDR3 is TGTGCCAGCAGCGCCCACTGGACAGGGGGCATGGGGGACAGTCAGCCCCAGCATTTT. The V and J genes are TRBV21-1 and TRBJ1-5; whether TRBD1, the table's D call, matches the DNA was not checked. TRBV21-1 is noted as a pseudogene. This CDR3 spans 19 amino acids.

V usage is TRBV10-1 and J usage is TRBJ2-7, with 7 bases matching TRBD1. Germline assignment: CDR1 WNHNN and CDR2 SYGVQD (reference sequence). This CDR3 has 14 residues. Trimming cost V 4 bases and J 2 bases; bases outside gene matches: 5. The CDR3 spells CASSGGTVPYEQYF. CDR3 nucleotide sequence: TGCGCCAGCAGTGGGGGGACAGTACCCTACGAGCAGTACTTC.

The chain joins TRBV15 to TRBJ1-2; D may be TRBD1 (5 bases). Germline values: CDR1 LNHNV, CDR2 YYDKDF (reference sequence). This CDR3 comprises 13 residues. Between the trimmed V and J ends, which lost 4 bases and 3 bases, there was a span of 9 bases. This CDR3 is CATSTGSHYGYTF. DNA of the CDR3: TGTGCCACCAGCACAGGGTCTCACTATGGCTACACCTTC.

The chain recombines TRBV29-1 with TRBJ2-1, with 9 positions matching TRBD1. J gave up 0 bases and V 6 bases, and 3 bases lay outside the gene matches. Germline values: CDR1 SQVTM, CDR2 ANQGSEA. The length of the CDR3 is 14 residues. The DNA for the CDR3 is TGCAGCGTAGCGACAGGGGGCTCCTACAATGAGCAGTTCTTC. Translated: CSVATGGSYNEQFF.

V is TRBV2 and J is TRBJ2-7, with D maybe TRBD2 (6 bases). The CDR3 runs to 13 residues. The germline gives CDR1 SNHLY, CDR2 FYNNEI. V was pared by 6 bases and J by 5 bases, with 14 bases between. CDR3 loop: CASSPGEVNEQYF. CDR3 DNA: TGTGCCAGCAGCCCGGGGGAAGTGAACGAGCAGTACTTC.

The chain has TRBV30 and TRBJ1-1, with D unclear. The germline V gene encodes CDR1 GTSNPN and CDR2 SVGIG (reference sequence). V lost 4 bases and J 4 bases, leaving 16 bases between the germline ends. There are 14 residues in the CDR3. The CDR3: CAWMIGFRSTEAFF. DNA for the CDR3: TGTGCCTGGATGATTGGGTTTCGTAGCACTGAAGCTTTCTTT.

The chain combines TRBV19 with TRBJ1-2, with D perhaps TRBD1 (5 bases). Germline V gene data show CDR1 as LNHDA and CDR2 as SQIVND (reference sequence). V was clipped by 3 bases and J by 0 bases, with 14 bases between them. The CDR3 consists of 16 residues. DNA for the CDR3: TGTGCCAGTAGTATCGCGCAGGGAACAACTAACTATGGCTACACCTTC. Translated, it gives CASSIAQGTTNYGYTF.

The chain uses TRBV4-3 and TRBJ1-4; unclear D gene. Trimming stripped 1 base from V and 6 bases from J, with 12 bases between. CDR3 length equals 15 residues. In germline, CDR1 is LGHNA, CDR2 YSLEER. CDR3 bases: TGCGCCAGCAGCCAAGGGGGTCGGTCGGATGAAAAACTGTTTTTT. Translation gives CASSQGGRSDEKLFF.

The chain uses TRBV30 and TRBJ2-1; D gene ambiguous. CDR1 and CDR2 (germline): GTSNPN, SVGIG (reference sequence). The CDR3 is made up of 11 amino acids. Trimming pared 2 bases from V and 8 bases from J, leaving 7 bases between. The CDR3 loop reads CAWSLDYEQFF. In DNA form, the CDR3 reads TGTGCCTGGAGTCTAGATTATGAGCAGTTCTTC.

As to this clone: One end of the junction fails to match germline, which may point to a read error. J is TRBJ2-3 and V is TRBV7-7; TRBD2 matches 11 bases. The CDR3 has 15 amino acids. Germline CDR1 and CDR2: SSHAT and FNYEAQ (reference sequence). The chain's CDR3 is CASSQTSGGADTQYF. The CDR3 DNA is TGTGCTAGCAGCCAAACTAGCGGGGGTGCAGATACGCAGTATTTT.

This sequence joins TRBV5-4 and TRBJ1-4; no clear D gene. CDR1 and CDR2 (germline): SGHNT, YYREEE (reference sequence). Trimming took 3 bases from V and 0 from J, leaving 9 bases between them. The length of the CDR3 is 15 residues. Written as DNA, the CDR3 is TGTGCCAGCAGCTATGAACCGGCAACTAATGAAAAACTGTTTTTT. It yields the protein CASSYEPATNEKLFF.

This clone rates as medium-sized. The genes are TRBV7-2 and TRBJ1-3; D gene uncertain. V lost 5 bases and J 4 bases, leaving 9 bases between the germline ends. CDR1 and CDR2 (germline): SGHTA, FQGNSA. The CDR3 is 13 amino acids. In nucleotides, the CDR3 is TGTGCCAGCAGCCTATCTCGCGGAAACACCATATATTTT. Translated, it gives CASSLSRGNTIYF.

This chain joins TRBV18 and TRBJ1-4; a possible D gene is TRBD1 (5 bases). Germline CDR1 reads KGHSH; CDR2 reads LQKENI. CDR3 size: 13 residues. V was clipped by 6 bases and J by 8 bases, with 13 bases between them. CDR3 nucleotides: TGTGCCAGCTCGCTTGGGGCTGGAGAAAAACTGTTTTTT. Translated, it gives CASSLGAGEKLFF.

This clone came up once. The chain is built from TRBV6-6 and TRBJ2-3; 7 nucleotides line up with TRBD2. The germline V gene encodes CDR1 MNHNY and CDR2 SVGAGI (reference sequence). The CDR3 is made up of 13 amino acids. CDR3 loop: CVCQRGNRDTQYF. The CDR3 bases are TGTGTATGCCAGCGGGGTAACCGAGATACGCAGTATTTT.

J is TRBJ1-5 and V is TRBV27; no firm D call. With 1 base removed from V and 5 bases from J, the gap between germline ends came to 6 bases. The CDR3 contains 13 residues. Germline CDR1 and CDR2: MNHEY and SMNVEV (reference sequence). The CDR3 DNA sequence: TGTGCCAGCAGTTTATATAGGGATCAGCCCCAGCATTTT. It is translated as CASSLYRDQPQHF.

This sequence joins TRBV7-2 and TRBJ2-3; TRBD2 is a possible D gene (6 bases). V lost 3 bases, J lost 2 bases, and 9 bases lay in between. This CDR3 comprises 14 residues. Germline V gene sequence: CDR1 SGHTA, CDR2 FQGNSA. CDR3 loop: CASSFRGNTDTQYF. The CDR3 DNA reads TGTGCCAGCAGCTTTCGCGGGAACACAGATACGCAGTATTTT.

The chain carries TRBV19 and TRBJ1-2; D remains ambiguous. CDR3 length equals 16 residues. Germline CDR1 is LNHDA and CDR2 is SQIVND (reference sequence). V lost 4 bases and J lost 2, with 17 bases in between. In nucleotides, the CDR3 is TGTGCCAGTAGTACCCAGAGTAGTTTGGTGAACTATGGCTACACCTTC. Translation: CASSTQSSLVNYGYTF.

The chain is built from TRBV28 and TRBJ1-3; 7 nucleotides align to TRBD1. The germline gives CDR1 MDHEN, CDR2 SYDVKM. V lost 6 bases, J lost 4 bases, and 6 bases stayed unmatched. The CDR3 extends over 14 amino acids. The CDR3 protein is CASRPTGAGNTIYF. The CDR3 coding sequence is TGTGCCAGCAGACCTACAGGGGCCGGAAACACCATATATTTT.

The chain joins TRBV11-2 to TRBJ2-1; 8 bases are a match to TRBD2. The germline V gene encodes CDR1 SGHAT and CDR2 FQNNGV. J lost 9 bases, V lost 6 bases, and 10 bases had no gene match. The CDR3 sequence is 14 residues long. CDR3 in DNA: TGTGCCAGCAGTTCAAGCGGGGGTTGGGGTGAGCAGTTCTTC. Amino acid sequence: CASSSSGGWGEQFF.

The chain combines TRBV10-3 with TRBJ2-3; D ambiguous. V was pared by 4 bases and J by 0 bases, with 8 bases between. The CDR3 is made up of 14 amino acids. Germline V lookup: CDR1 ENHRY, CDR2 SYGVKD. CDR3 coding DNA: TGTGCCATCAGTGTCGGAACTAGCACAGATACGCAGTATTTT. This codes for CAISVGTSTDTQYF.

The CDR3 reads CSVSTGGAADTQYF. The CDR3 DNA sequence: TGCAGCGTCTCCACGGGAGGGGCGGCAGATACGCAGTATTTT. This chain links TRBV29-1 with TRBJ2-3; TRBD2 matches 8 bases. Germline trimming cut 6 bases from V and 4 bases from J; bases unmatched to any gene: 9. Germline CDR1 is SQVTM and CDR2 is ANQGSEA. The CDR3 extends over 14 amino acids.

The V call is TRBV5-6, the J call TRBJ1-2; TRBD1 aligns across 7 bases. Trimming at V came to 6 bases and at J to 8 bases, leaving 7 bases not matched to a gene. The V gene's germline CDR1 is SGHDT and CDR2 YYEEEE. The CDR3 is made up of 12 amino acids. CDR3 loop: CASTVTGFGYTF. The CDR3 coding sequence is TGTGCCAGCACCGTGACAGGGTTCGGCTACACCTTC. The full variable domain, its missing parts supplied by reference TRBV5-6 and TRBJ1-2, is DAGVTQSPTHLIKTRGQQVTLRCSPKSGHDTVSWYQQALGQGPQFIFQYYEEEERQRGNFPDRFSGHQFPNYSSELNVNALLLGDSALYLCASTVTGFGYTFGSGTRLTVV.

A few counts support this clone. The rearrangement uses TRBV29-1 and TRBJ1-1; TRBD1 agrees at 7 bases. Germline CDR1 is SQVTM and CDR2 is ANQGSEA. The CDR3 extends over 12 amino acids. Trimming at V came to 6 bases and at J to 8 bases, leaving 9 bases not matched to a gene. This CDR3 is CSVRGQVGEAFF. The DNA for the CDR3 is TGCAGCGTACGAGGACAGGTGGGCGAAGCTTTCTTT.

The V call is TRBV6-6, the J call TRBJ1-4; 9 bases fit TRBD1. CDR1 and CDR2 (germline): MNHNY, SVGAGI (reference sequence). The V gene end was trimmed by 4 bases and the J gene end by 3 bases; junction bases not matched to a gene: 3. This CDR3 is 15 amino acids long. The DNA of the CDR3 is TGTGCCAGCAGTTTCGACAGGGGGGCTAATGAAAAACTGTTTTTT. Translating it yields CASSFDRGANEKLFF.

The genes are TRBV7-2 and TRBJ2-1; 12 bases align to TRBD2. The length of the CDR3 is 19 residues. The ends lost 5 bases at V and 0 bases at J; junction bases unmatched: 11. CDR1 and CDR2 from the germline V gene are SGHTA and FQGNSA. CDR3 sequence reads: CASSQLAGGPQSSYNEQFF. CDR3 DNA sequence: TGTGCCAGCAGCCAACTAGCGGGGGGCCCGCAAAGCTCCTACAATGAGCAGTTCTTC.

The V gene is TRBV5-1, the J gene TRBJ2-5; 7 bases are shared with TRBD2. Germline V lookup: CDR1 SGHRS, CDR2 YFSETQ. Trimming cost V 0 bases and J 5 bases; bases outside gene matches: 1. This CDR3 is 13 amino acids long. The CDR3 protein is CASSLAGGETQYF. For the CDR3, the DNA is TGCGCCAGCAGCTTGGCGGGGGGTGAGACCCAGTACTTC.